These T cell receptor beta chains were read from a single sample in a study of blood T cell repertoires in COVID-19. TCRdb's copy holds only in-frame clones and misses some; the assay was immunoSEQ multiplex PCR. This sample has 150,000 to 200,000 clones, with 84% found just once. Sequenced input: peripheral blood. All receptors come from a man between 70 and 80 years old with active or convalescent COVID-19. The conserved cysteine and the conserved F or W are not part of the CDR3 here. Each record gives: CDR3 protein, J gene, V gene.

CDR3: ASSDRSGANVLT
J: TRBJ2-6
V: TRBV2

CDR3: ASSEDWRYNEQF
J: TRBJ2-1
V: TRBV6-1

CDR3: ASSQELAGANEQF
J: TRBJ2-1
V: TRBV14

CDR3: ASSFDQRTEAF
J: TRBJ1-1
V: TRBV7-3

CDR3: ASSQFQGAGTGELF
J: TRBJ2-2
V: TRBV3-1/TRBV3-2

CDR3: ASRLVPEGGQPQH
J: TRBJ1-5
V: TRBV12-2

CDR3: ASSLGQSINYGYT
J: TRBJ1-2
V: TRBV7-8

CDR3: ASSSPGQGNTGELF
J: TRBJ2-2
V: TRBV27

CDR3: ASSTGAVHTEAF
J: TRBJ1-1
V: TRBV6-5

CDR3: SVDLWESANEQF
J: TRBJ2-1
V: TRBV29-1

CDR3: ASSLEYRGSGYT
J: TRBJ1-2
V: TRBV7-9

CDR3: ASSLETGRNTEAF
J: TRBJ1-1
V: TRBV5-1

CDR3: ASSLSGGSNSPLH
J: TRBJ1-6
V: TRBV5-1

CDR3: ATTRLEHNEQF
J: TRBJ2-1
V: TRBV18

CDR3: ASSVGQMNTGELF
J: TRBJ2-2
V: TRBV5-6

CDR3: ASSYRDNEGISYEQY
J: TRBJ2-7
V: TRBV9

CDR3: ASNYLKNTEAF
J: TRBJ1-1
V: TRBV12-3/TRBV12-4

CDR3: ASSLSRTSGGLDNEQF
J: TRBJ2-1
V: TRBV5-4

CDR3: ASSMVQSNEKLF
J: TRBJ1-4
V: TRBV19

CDR3: ASREGSGNTIY
J: TRBJ1-3
V: TRBV28

CDR3: ASSRDRVPTGELF
J: TRBJ2-2
V: TRBV7-2

CDR3: ASSLAWAGTEQY
J: TRBJ2-7
V: TRBV7-2

CDR3: ASKPPQHHKNIQY
J: TRBJ2-4
V: TRBV19

CDR3: ASSLGPPRGQQETQY
J: TRBJ2-5
V: TRBV7-6

CDR3: ASSIAPGTGPSYNEQF
J: TRBJ2-1
V: TRBV19

CDR3: SVVLAGAPYEQY
J: TRBJ2-7
V: TRBV29-1

CDR3: ASSLVPVPVSYEQY
J: TRBJ2-7
V: TRBV5-1

CDR3: ASGLGGTEETQY
J: TRBJ2-5
V: TRBV12-5

CDR3: ASSQYEQY
J: TRBJ2-7
V: TRBV11-2

CDR3: ASSYVGSSINSPLH
J: TRBJ1-6
V: TRBV6-5